The 9 T cell receptor beta chains listed next were all sequenced from one sample in a study of T cell changes during pregnancy in multiple sclerosis. Only in-frame clones appear in the TCRdb table, and some are missing; sequencing was by immunoSEQ multiplex PCR. The sample has 50,000 or so clones; 92% are singletons. This material consisted of CD4+ T cells from peripheral blood mononuclear cells, taken in the third trimester of pregnancy. The receptors derive from a female donor with multiple sclerosis, enrolled in a pregnancy study.

The V gene is TRBV19, the J gene TRBJ2-2, with D maybe TRBD1 (5 bases). Germline assignment: CDR1 LNHDA and CDR2 SQIVND (reference sequence). This CDR3 is 15 amino acids long. V gave up 4 bases and J gave up 4 bases, with 13 bases separating them. The CDR3 nucleotides are TGTGCCAGTAGTAGCGACAGATTACTCACCGGGGAGCTGTTTTTT. Translated, it gives CASSSDRLLTGELFF.

The V gene is TRBV11-2, the J gene TRBJ1-2; 7 bases align to TRBD1. This CDR3 contains 14 residues. Germline CDR1 is SGHAT and CDR2 is FQNNGV. V trimming: 1 base; J trimming: 6 bases; junction bases outside the gene matches: 5. The CDR3 nucleotides read TGTGCCAGCAGCTTAGGGACCGGGACAGATGGCTACACCTTC. Its translation is CASSLGTGTDGYTF.

J is TRBJ2-3 and V is TRBV5-4, with 8 nucleotides matching TRBD2. V dropped 4 bases and J dropped 4; count of bases not matched to a gene: 11. The length of the CDR3 is 16 residues. The germline V gene has CDR1 SGHNT and CDR2 YYREEE (reference sequence). The CDR3 DNA reads as TGTGCCAGCAGCGGGGCTCGGGGGGGCGCGGCAGATACGCAGTATTTT. It specifies CASSGARGGAADTQYF.

The chain recombines TRBV25-1 with TRBJ2-5; 7 bases match TRBD2. Germline CDR1 and CDR2: MGHDK and SYGVNS. The CDR3 is 14 residues long. Germline trimming cut 0 bases from V and 3 bases from J; bases unmatched to any gene: 1. The CDR3 coding sequence is TGTGCCAGCAGTGAATATCGGGGGGAAGAGACCCAGTACTTC. Amino acids: CASSEYRGEETQYF.

This chain connects TRBV6-5 to TRBJ2-3; D not resolved. In germline, CDR1 is MNHEY, CDR2 SVGAGI. V was cut by 5 bases and J by 0 bases, with 9 bases left in between. The CDR3 is 14 amino acids. The CDR3 sequence: CASSPLSSTDTQYF. CDR3 bases: TGTGCCAGCAGTCCCTTATCTAGCACAGATACGCAGTATTTT.

The chain is built from TRBV27 and TRBJ1-5; no reliable D call. V lost 6 bases and J 1 base, leaving 16 bases between the germline ends. The CDR3 is 16 amino acids. Germline-derived CDR1 and CDR2 are MNHEY and SMNVEV (reference sequence). The CDR3 loop reads CASRGLGLASNQPQHF. In DNA form, the CDR3 reads TGTGCCAGCAGGGGTCTAGGACTGGCCAGCAATCAGCCCCAGCATTTT.

V usage is TRBV5-6 and J usage is TRBJ2-3; TRBD1 aligns across 9 bases. The CDR3 runs to 14 residues. With 3 bases clipped from V and 6 bases from J, the junction kept 5 bases outside the gene matches. The V gene's germline CDR1 is SGHDT and CDR2 YYEEEE. The CDR3 loop is CASSWDRVWDTQYF. The DNA of the CDR3 is TGTGCCAGCAGCTGGGACAGGGTATGGGATACGCAGTATTTT.

J is TRBJ2-4 and V is TRBV6-1, with 7 bases identical to TRBD2. Trimming took 3 bases from V and 0 from J; bases not matched to a gene: 17. The germline gives CDR1 MNHNS, CDR2 SASEGT. The CDR3 loop spans 20 amino acids. CDR3 region: CASSDLPGLPTTLAKNIQYF. CDR3 sequence (DNA): TGTGCCAGCAGTGACCTCCCGGGACTACCTACTACACTAGCCAAAAACATTCAGTACTTC.

The V gene is TRBV7-6, the J gene TRBJ2-7; D is possibly TRBD1 (6 bases). This CDR3 spans 14 amino acids. The V gene's germline CDR1 is SGHVS and CDR2 FNYEAQ. V was clipped by 5 bases and J by 0 bases, with 11 bases between them. The CDR3: CASSRTDSSYEQYF. CDR3 bases: TGTGCCAGCAGCCGGACAGATAGCTCCTACGAGCAGTACTTC.